The clone carrying this TCR beta chain was found many times. Its antigen is not identified. The CDR3 length is 14 residues. Germline CDR1 is SGHAT and CDR2 is FQNNGV. Deletions cut 7 bases from V and 8 bases from J, with 17 bases between. The study tagged each TCR cDNA molecule with a unique molecular identifier. TCRdb reprocessed the 5' RACE reads via MiXCR and lists one record per CDR3 protein. The repertoire holds some 37,000 distinct CDR3 sequences, roughly 7.4% seen once, with 25% to 35% in the top ten. This entry belongs to a study of spatial heterogeneity in lung cancer. Stated time point: sample taken at primary tumor resection. Unsorted whole RNA from tumor, nontumor lung or frozen PBMC underwent sequencing. Findings and limits, study-wide: Ubiquitous, expanded tumor-derived TCRs were more frequently observed in blood at resection than at follow-up.

The chain uses TRBV11-2 and TRBJ2-2; D could derive from TRBD1 or TRBD2 (5 bases each). This sequence originates from a male donor with early-stage non-small cell lung cancer. The specimen was PBMCs, collected at surgery. The CDR3 protein is CASNPGPLSGELFF. CDR3 DNA sequence: TGTGCCAGCAACCCGGGACCCCTCTCGGGGGAGCTGTTTTTT.